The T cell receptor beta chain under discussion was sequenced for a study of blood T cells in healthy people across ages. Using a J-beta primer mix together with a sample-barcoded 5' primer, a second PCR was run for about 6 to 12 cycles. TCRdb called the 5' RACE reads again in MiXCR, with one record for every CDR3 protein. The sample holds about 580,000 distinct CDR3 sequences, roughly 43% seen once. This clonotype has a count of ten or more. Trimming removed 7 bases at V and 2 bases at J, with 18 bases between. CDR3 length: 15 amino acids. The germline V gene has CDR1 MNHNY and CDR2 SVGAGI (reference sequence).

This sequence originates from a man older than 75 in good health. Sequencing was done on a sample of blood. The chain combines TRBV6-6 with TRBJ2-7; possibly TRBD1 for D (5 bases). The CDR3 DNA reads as TGTGCCAGCACCCAGGGCCCCCCGGGCGCCTACGAGCAGTACTTC. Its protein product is CASTQGPPGAYEQYF.